The next 22 T cell receptor beta chains were all read from a single sample in a study of T cells in women clearing cervical HPV infection (dated by TCRdb to between 2018 and 2020). Receptor amplification or capture employed the immunoSEQ multiplex PCR assay. In its TCRdb copy, this immuneACCESS table keeps in-frame sequences only and misses some clones. Where compared with another copy, unresolved V genes explain less than half of these, and the others have no known cause. The data table for this sample lists about 39,000 clones. The biggest ten clones account for around 4.7% of the sample. Material: blood buffy coat. Receptor source: a woman between 18 and 75 years old with a cervical HPV16 infection that either progressed to CIN3+ or cleared (not recorded which).

For this clone: The read finishes 3 residues shy of the CDR3 end, and the germline J gene is used to complete it. V usage is TRBV20-1 and J usage is TRBJ2-1, with 10 bases that match TRBD1. Trimming cost V 6 bases and J 4 bases; bases outside gene matches: 12. CDR3 length: 16 residues. Germline values: CDR1 DFQATT, CDR2 SNEGSKA (reference sequence). The CDR3 sequence is CSALTRTGGPYNEQFF. The DNA read from the CDR3 is TGCAGTGCGCTCACCCGGACAGGGGGACCATACAATGAG.

Worth noting for this clone: The read is 3 residues too short to cover the CDR3 end, so that end is filled in from the germline J gene. The chain recombines TRBV20-1 with TRBJ1-5, with D perhaps TRBD1 (5 bases). This CDR3 comprises 14 residues. Trimming pared 0 bases from V and 0 bases from J, leaving 6 bases between. Germline assignment: CDR1 DFQATT and CDR2 SNEGSKA (reference sequence). CDR3 bases read: TGCAGTGCTAGAGAAGGGGTTAGCAATCAGCCC. Its protein product is CSAREGVSNQP. The whole CDR3 is CSAREGVSNQPQHF.

The CDR3 reads CASSETARYEQYF. CDR3 DNA, as far as it was read: TGTGCCAGCAGTGAAACAGCCCGGTACGAG. This sequence joins TRBV2 and TRBJ2-7; D is unresolved. The CDR3 is cut off 3 residues early in the read; its end comes from the germline J gene. With 2 bases removed from V and 4 bases from J, the gap between germline ends came to 9 bases. This CDR3 contains 13 residues. The germline gives CDR1 SNHLY, CDR2 FYNNEI.

Comment on this clone: The read gets to within 3 residues of the CDR3 end, and the germline J gene fills in the rest. This chain connects TRBV19 to TRBJ2-7, with D hard to call. The CDR3 sequence is 14 residues long. The V end was cut by 2 bases, the J end by 0 bases, with 8 bases between. CDR1 and CDR2 (germline): LNHDA, SQIVND (reference sequence). The CDR3 bases that were read are TGTGCCAGTAGTATAACAGTATTCTCCTACGAG. Translating it yields CASSITVFSYE. The CDR3 in its entirety is CASSITVFSYEQYF.

Comment on this clone: The read ends 3 residues early relative to the CDR3; the germline J gene fills the gap. The V gene is TRBV19, the J gene TRBJ2-1, with D perhaps TRBD1 (5 bases). This CDR3 is built from 13 residues. Germline lookup yields CDR1 LNHDA and CDR2 SQIVND (reference sequence). Deletions cut 0 bases from V and 7 bases from J, with 7 bases between. This chain's CDR3 is CASSIEGLNEQFF. Incomplete CDR3 DNA: TGTGCCAGTAGTATAGAGGGGCTGAATGAG.

Of note for this clone: The read finishes 3 residues shy of the CDR3 end, and the germline J gene is used to complete it. The chain joins TRBV7-9 to TRBJ2-3; D gene unclear. The CDR3 extends over 13 amino acids. Germline-derived CDR1 and CDR2 are SEHNR and FQNEAQ (reference sequence). Trimming left V 7 bases short and J 0 bases short, with 8 bases between. The CDR3 sequence: CASTLTSTDTQYF. The CDR3 bases that were read are TGTGCCAGCACCCTAACTAGCACAGATACG.

Concerning this clone itself: The read comes to an end 3 residues before the CDR3 does, leaving the germline J gene to fill in the end. J is TRBJ2-5 and V is TRBV19, with TRBD2 matching over 16 bases. This CDR3 has 17 residues. Per germline, CDR1 LNHDA and CDR2 SQIVND (reference sequence). The V gene end was trimmed by 6 bases and the J gene end by 0 bases; junction bases not matched to a gene: 4. CDR3: CASRPGLAGGYQETQYF. CDR3 DNA, as far as it was read: TGTGCCAGTAGGCCGGGACTAGCGGGGGGGTACCAAGAGACC.

The covered CDR3 bases are TGCGCCAGCAGCGGACAGTTATACCCTTGGGTC. This encodes CASSGQLYPWV. The whole CDR3 is CASSGQLYPWVYTF. The rearrangement joins TRBV10-2 to TRBJ1-2, with D possibly matching TRBD1 (6 bases). The read halts 3 residues ahead of the CDR3 end, with the missing end drawn from the germline J gene. The CDR3 contains 14 residues. Per germline, CDR1 WSHSY and CDR2 SAAADI.

Comments on this clone: The read comes to an end 3 residues before the CDR3 does, leaving the germline J gene to fill in the end. This chain joins TRBV20-1 and TRBJ2-3, with TRBD2 identical over 14 bases. After removal of 6 bases from V and 6 bases from J, the junction contained 5 bases not matched to a gene. This CDR3 contains 14 residues. From germline, CDR1 is DFQATT and CDR2 SNEGSKA (reference sequence). The CDR3 spells CSARLAGGLDTQYF. The CDR3 DNA, read in part, is TGCAGTGCCAGACTAGCGGGGGGGCTGGATACG.

Points on this clone: From the germline J gene comes the end of the CDR3, since the read stops 3 residues before it. This chain links TRBV7-6 with TRBJ2-5; D is unclear. Germline V gene sequence: CDR1 SGHVS, CDR2 FNYEAQ. The germline V and J ends were trimmed by 1 base and 1 base, with 7 bases remaining between them. CDR3 length: 14 amino acids. The sequenced part of the CDR3 DNA is TGTGCCAGCAGCTTAGGGGCAACCCAAGAGACC. The encoded protein is CASSLGATQET. The whole CDR3 region reads CASSLGATQETQYF.

With respect to this clone: The CDR3 end is not reached by the read, which stops 3 residues before it; the germline J gene fills it in. The chain combines TRBV2 with TRBJ2-5; D not certain. The CDR3 has 12 amino acids. Per germline, CDR1 SNHLY and CDR2 FYNNEI. V shed 7 bases and J shed 2 bases, with 8 bases lying between them. The CDR3 loop reads CASTLGQETQYF. The covered CDR3 bases are TGTGCCAGCACCCTCGGTCAAGAGACC.

The CDR3 reads CAISGQTKGYTF. Incomplete CDR3 DNA: TGTGCCATCAGTGGACAGACGAAGGGC. The chain joins TRBV10-3 to TRBJ1-2; a weak D match, TRBD1 (5 bases). The sequenced fragment ends 3 residues before the CDR3 boundary, so the rest is inferred from the germline J gene. Germline CDR1 ENHRY, CDR2 SYGVKD. CDR3 size: 12 residues.

Details on this clone: The CDR3 extends 3 residues past the end of the read, so its final part is completed from the germline J gene. The V call is TRBV19, the J call TRBJ2-3; D is ambiguous. The V gene lost 1 base and the J gene lost 3 bases, with 11 bases spanning the gap. The CDR3 is 15 residues long. Germline CDR1 LNHDA, CDR2 SQIVND (reference sequence). CDR3: CASSIAVTQTDTQYF. Partial CDR3 DNA: TGTGCCAGTAGTATAGCCGTAACCCAGACAGATACG.

Comment on this clone: The read ends 3 residues early relative to the CDR3; the germline J gene fills the gap. This chain joins TRBV2 and TRBJ1-4; TRBD1 agrees at 8 bases. Germline V gene data show CDR1 as SNHLY and CDR2 as FYNNEI. Losses at the gene ends were 7 bases for V and 1 base for J; bases not matched to a gene: 8. CDR3 length equals 16 residues. The CDR3 protein is CASKNGQGRTNEKLFF. CDR3 DNA, as far as it was read: TGTGCCAGCAAAAATGGACAGGGTAGAACTAATGAAAAA. Full variable domain (missing parts from reference TRBV2 and TRBJ1-4): EPEVTQTPSHQVTQMGQEVILRCVPISNHLYFYWYRQILGQKVEFLVSFYNNEISEKSEIFDDQFSVERPDGSNFTLKIRSTKLEDSAMYFCASKNGQGRTNEKLFFGSGTQLSVL.

In regard to this clone: The read ends 3 residues early relative to the CDR3; the germline J gene fills the gap. The V and J genes are TRBV20-1 and TRBJ2-7; a weak D match, TRBD1 (6 bases). V was shortened by 2 bases and J by 5 bases, with 16 bases between the two germline ends. Germline-derived CDR1 and CDR2 are DFQATT and SNEGSKA (reference sequence). The CDR3 loop spans 14 amino acids. CDR3 bases read: TGCAGTGCTAGAAGGGGGAGTGGGGGAAACGAG. It yields the protein CSARRGSGGNE. The whole CDR3 reads CSARRGSGGNEQYF.

Points on this clone: Read sequence stops 3 residues before the CDR3 end, and the germline J gene provides the missing end. The chain has TRBV6-2 or TRBV6-3 and TRBJ2-3; 9 bases line up with TRBD2. The germline CDR1 and CDR2 sequences are MNHEY and SVGEGT. The CDR3 covers 15 residues. V was clipped by 6 bases and J by 5 bases; unmatched bases: 9. CDR3 sequence: CASRQRGALVDTQYF. The part of the CDR3 DNA that was read is TGTGCCAGCAGGCAGCGGGGGGCCCTTGTAGATACG.

Turning to this clone: The CDR3 end is not reached by the read, which stops 3 residues before it; the germline J gene fills it in. The chain uses TRBV9 and TRBJ1-5, with a possible D match to TRBD1 (5 bases). The CDR3 consists of 15 residues. Germline V gene sequence: CDR1 SGDLS, CDR2 YYNGEE. With 0 bases removed from V and 3 bases from J, the gap between germline ends came to 10 bases. The CDR3 DNA, read in part, is TGTGCCAGCAGCGTAGACGGACATAACAATCAGCCC. This gives the protein CASSVDGHNNQP. The CDR3, in full, reads CASSVDGHNNQPQHF.

Regarding this clone: The read comes to an end 3 residues before the CDR3 does, leaving the germline J gene to fill in the end. This chain joins TRBV7-6 and TRBJ2-7; 7 positions match TRBD2. Germline V gives CDR1 SGHVS, CDR2 FNYEAQ. Germline trimming cut 7 bases from V and 3 bases from J; bases unmatched to any gene: 9. The CDR3 is made up of 14 amino acids. CDR3 bases read: TGTGCCAGCACCCCGGGGCGGGGGAGCTACGAG. This codes for CASTPGRGSYE. Given in full, the CDR3 is CASTPGRGSYEQYF.

As regards this clone: The read gets to within 3 residues of the CDR3 end, and the germline J gene fills in the rest. V usage is TRBV20-1 and J usage is TRBJ1-2; TRBD1 matches at 7 bases. The V gene's germline CDR1 is DFQATT and CDR2 SNEGSKA (reference sequence). The CDR3 totals 14 residues. V shed 1 base, J shed 4 bases, and the junction held 6 bases outside the gene matches. The part of the CDR3 DNA that was read is TGCAGTGCTAGAGTATTGGACAGGCCCTATGGC. Translation gives CSARVLDRPYG. The entire CDR3 protein reads CSARVLDRPYGYTF.

In regard to this clone: The read ends 3 residues before the CDR3 terminus; that terminus is restored from the germline J gene. The V call is TRBV19, the J call TRBJ2-2; 8 bases map to TRBD1. The CDR3 is made up of 15 amino acids. After removal of 5 bases from V and 4 bases from J, the junction contained 6 bases not matched to a gene. Germline V gene sequence: CDR1 LNHDA, CDR2 SQIVND (reference sequence). The covered CDR3 bases are TGTGCCAGTAGTTCGGACAGGGTCATCACCGGGGAG. Residues: CASSSDRVITGE. In full, the CDR3 reads CASSSDRVITGELFF. Complete variable domain (other parts from reference TRBV19 and TRBJ2-2): DGGITQSPKYLFRKEGQNVTLSCEQNLNHDAMYWYRQDPGQGLRLIYYSQIVNDFQKGDIAEGYSVSREKKESFPLTVTSAQKNPTAFYLCASSSDRVITGELFFGEGSRLTVL.

Remarks on this clone: The read halts 3 residues ahead of the CDR3 end, with the missing end drawn from the germline J gene. This rearrangement joins TRBV2 to TRBJ2-2; 7 nucleotides match TRBD2. The J segment lost 3 bases and the V segment lost 8 bases, leaving 0 bases of the junction unmatched. The CDR3 contains 12 residues. Germline CDR1 and CDR2: SNHLY and FYNNEI. The CDR3 DNA, read in part, is TGTGCCAGCGGGGGGGACACCGGGGAG. Its protein is CASGGDTGE. The entire CDR3 is CASGGDTGELFF.

CDR3 DNA, as far as it was read: TGTGCCAGCAGTGCCCCCCGAGTAGCGGGGAGCACAGATACG. It translates to CASSAPRVAGSTDT. The CDR3, in full, reads CASSAPRVAGSTDTQYF. The rearrangement links TRBV2 to TRBJ2-3; 8 nucleotides line up with TRBD2. The read comes to an end 3 residues before the CDR3 does, leaving the germline J gene to fill in the end. The CDR3 has 17 amino acids. V was pared by 4 bases and J by 0 bases, with 9 bases of the junction left unmatched. Germline values: CDR1 SNHLY, CDR2 FYNNEI.